This passage covers 27 T cell receptor beta chains from one sample sequenced in a study of blood T cell repertoires in COVID-19. Some clones are missing from TCRdb's copy, which holds only in-frame ones; the method was immunoSEQ multiplex PCR. The profile shows under 80,000 clones, about 80% of them singletons. The sequencing sample was made of peripheral blood. Every receptor here comes from a human donor in a cohort sampled during active COVID-19.

This rearrangement joins TRBV3-1 (or the pseudogene TRBV3-2) to TRBJ2-7; no definite D call. Germline V gives CDR1 LGHDT, CDR2 YNNKEL (reference sequence). The CDR3 is made up of 16 amino acids. The germline V and J ends were trimmed by 1 base and 1 base, with 14 bases remaining between them. CDR3 DNA: TGTGCCAGCAGCCAAGGCGACGACTTTCTTTCCTACGAGCAGTACGTC. This translates into CASSQGDDFLSYEQYV.

This clone has only a few counts. This chain connects TRBV29-1 to TRBJ2-3; no firm D call. Germline V gene sequence: CDR1 SQVTM, CDR2 ANQGSEA. V shed 4 bases and J shed 0 bases, with 5 bases lying between them. This CDR3 spans 12 amino acids. CDR3 amino acids: CSVVRSTDTQYF. CDR3 nucleotide sequence: TGCAGCGTTGTACGGAGCACAGATACGCAGTATTTT.

This clone was seen a few times. The V and J genes are TRBV5-1 and TRBJ1-5, with 7 positions matching TRBD1. The CDR3 has 16 amino acids. V was clipped by 0 bases and J by 1 base; unmatched bases: 4. CDR1 SGHRS and CDR2 YFSETQ come from the germline V gene. The CDR3, as DNA: TGCGCCAGCAGCTTGGAAGGGGGCGCGAGCAATCAGCCCCAGCATTTT. This sequence encodes CASSLEGGASNQPQHF.

This sequence joins TRBV5-4 and TRBJ2-1; 16 positions agree with TRBD2. The CDR3 has 18 amino acids. With 3 bases clipped from V and 7 bases from J, the junction kept 10 bases outside the gene matches. In germline, CDR1 is SGHNT, CDR2 YYREEE (reference sequence). The CDR3 protein is CASSSRGTSGRAWNEQFF. In DNA, the CDR3 is TGTGCCAGCAGCTCAAGAGGGACTAGCGGGAGGGCCTGGAATGAGCAGTTCTTC.

Regarding this clone: Other nucleotide sequences in the sample specify the same CDR3. The chain couples TRBV6-5 to TRBJ1-4; perhaps TRBD1 as D (5 bases). CDR3 size: 15 residues. V shed 3 bases and J shed 3 bases, with 11 bases lying between them. The germline V gene has CDR1 MNHEY and CDR2 SVGAGI. The CDR3 region is CASSYGGAANEKLFF. The CDR3 DNA reads TGTGCCAGCAGTTATGGCGGGGCCGCTAATGAAAAACTGTTTTTT.

V is TRBV7-2 and J is TRBJ2-7; the D gene is possibly TRBD2 (7 bases). The CDR3 totals 16 residues. Germline CDR1 reads SGHTA; CDR2 reads FQGNSA. Trimming removed 1 base from V and 1 base from J, with 14 bases in between. CDR3 nucleotide sequence: TGTGCCAGCAGCTTAGAAGGCGGGGGCTATTCCTACGAGCAGTACTTC. Encoded protein: CASSLEGGGYSYEQYF.

The V and J genes are TRBV19 and TRBJ1-5; D ambiguous. Per the germline V gene, CDR1 is LNHDA and CDR2 is SQIVND (reference sequence). The CDR3 sequence is 11 residues long. The V end was cut by 11 bases, the J end by 1 base, with 6 bases between. The CDR3 region has the DNA TGTGCCGGAGGGAGCAATCAGCCCCAGCATTTT. Translated: CAGGSNQPQHF.

The V call is TRBV5-1, the J call TRBJ2-5; 9 nucleotides align to TRBD2. Trimming removed 7 bases from V and 1 base from J; junction bases left unmatched: 8. The CDR3 loop spans 15 amino acids. Germline V CDR1 and CDR2: SGHRS, YFSETQ. CDR3 amino acids: CASGASGRIQETQYF. The CDR3, as DNA: TGCGCCAGCGGGGCCAGCGGGAGGATCCAAGAGACCCAGTACTTC.

This chain uses TRBV3-1 (or the pseudogene TRBV3-2) with TRBJ2-7, with 7 positions matching TRBD2. The CDR3 spans 15 residues. With 4 bases clipped from V and 6 bases from J, the junction kept 12 bases outside the gene matches. Germline V gene data show CDR1 as LGHDT and CDR2 as YNNKEL (reference sequence). The CDR3 DNA sequence: TGTGCCAGCAGCCTAAGCGGGGAAGGGTCAGGCGAGCAGTACTTC. Encoded protein: CASSLSGEGSGEQYF.

This clone has only a few counts. V and J are TRBV19 and TRBJ1-5; D gene ambiguous. From germline, CDR1 is LNHDA and CDR2 SQIVND (reference sequence). The V and J ends lost 1 base and 5 bases respectively, with 9 bases between them. This CDR3 spans 14 amino acids. Written as DNA, the CDR3 is TGTGCCAGTAGTATAGCATATAGAGATCAGCCCCAGCATTTT. Its protein product is CASSIAYRDQPQHF.

This chain uses TRBV7-9 with TRBJ2-5; possibly TRBD1 for D (5 bases). CDR1 SEHNR and CDR2 FQNEAQ come from the germline V gene (reference sequence). This CDR3 is 13 amino acids long. The germline V and J ends were trimmed by 0 bases and 5 bases, with 7 bases remaining between them. This CDR3 reads CASSLAGLETQYF. The CDR3 DNA is TGTGCCAGCAGCTTAGCGGGGCTCGAGACCCAGTACTTC. The full variable domain, with the rest looked up from reference TRBV7-9 and TRBJ2-5, is DTGVSQNPRHKITKRGQNVTFRCDPISEHNRLYWYRQTLGQGPEFLTYFQNEAQLEKSRLLSDRFSAERPKGSFSTLEIQRTEQGDSAMYLCASSLAGLETQYFGPGTRLLVL.

This sequence joins TRBV7-9 and TRBJ2-3; no definite D call. CDR1 and CDR2 from the germline V gene are SEHNR and FQNEAQ (reference sequence). CDR3 length: 13 residues. The V end was cut by 4 bases, the J end by 6 bases, with 11 bases between. The CDR3 region has the DNA TGTGCCAGCAGCTCACCTATCTTTGATACGCAGTATTTT. Translation: CASSSPIFDTQYF.

This clone came up a few times. The chain links TRBV11-3 to TRBJ2-5, with 9 bases aligning to TRBD1. Trimming removed 4 bases from V and 4 bases from J; junction bases left unmatched: 7. Germline V CDR1 and CDR2: SGHNT, YENEEA. CDR3 length: 15 amino acids. The CDR3 DNA sequence: TGTGCCAGCAGCTGGGGGGGACAGGGAACAGAGACCCAGTACTTC. Protein sequence: CASSWGGQGTETQYF.

In its sample, this clone was seen once. Other DNA sequences from this sample encode an identical CDR3 as well. V usage is TRBV12-3 or TRBV12-4 and J usage is TRBJ1-1; D unresolved. The length of the CDR3 is 13 residues. Trimming pared 3 bases from V and 1 base from J, leaving 6 bases between. CDR3 region: CASSLSGNTEAFF. The CDR3 DNA is TGTGCCAGCAGTTTGTCCGGGAACACTGAAGCTTTCTTT.

CDR3 DNA sequence: TGTGCCAGCAGGTCGCGGGAGCTCAATGAGCAGTTCTTC. It translates to CASRSRELNEQFF. The chain recombines TRBV6-5 with TRBJ2-1; the match to TRBD2 covers 7 bases. The CDR3 totals 13 residues. The trim removed 6 bases at V and 6 bases at J, leaving 5 bases unmatched. Looked up from germline, CDR1 is MNHEY and CDR2 is SVGAGI.

This sequence joins TRBV5-1 and TRBJ2-2, with TRBD2 identical over 13 bases. The ends lost 4 bases at V and 5 bases at J; junction bases unmatched: 5. The CDR3 has 16 residues. Germline lookup yields CDR1 SGHRS and CDR2 YFSETQ. DNA of the CDR3: TGCGCCAGCAGCCGGACTAGCGGGAGTAGGACCGGGGAGCTGTTTTTT. Protein product: CASSRTSGSRTGELFF.

This sequence joins TRBV30 and TRBJ1-1; TRBD1 is a possible D gene (6 bases). Deletions cut 2 bases from V and 7 bases from J, with 11 bases between. The CDR3 spans 12 residues. Per germline, CDR1 GTSNPN and CDR2 SVGIG (reference sequence). The CDR3 loop is CAWSLGQFEAFF. For the CDR3, the DNA is TGTGCCTGGAGTTTAGGACAGTTTGAAGCTTTCTTT.

The chain combines TRBV18 with TRBJ1-2; a possible D gene is TRBD1 (6 bases). CDR3 size: 17 residues. V shed 0 bases and J shed 8 bases, with 22 bases lying between them. Germline V gives CDR1 KGHSH, CDR2 LQKENI. The CDR3 DNA sequence: TGTGCCAGCTCACCACCGGGGTCCGTTTACAGGGTCCCCGGCTACACCTTC. Its translation: CASSPPGSVYRVPGYTF.

CDR3 in DNA: TGTGCCAGCAGCCAATCTGGGGGACTAGCGGGGCCCTCCTACGAGCAGTACTTC. Protein: CASSQSGGLAGPSYEQYF. V usage is TRBV4-2 and J usage is TRBJ2-7; 13 nucleotides agree with TRBD2. CDR1 and CDR2 (germline): LGHNA, YNFKEQ. This CDR3 is 18 amino acids long. The ends lost 2 bases at V and 0 bases at J; junction bases unmatched: 7.

CDR3 protein: CASSLTGRYGYTF. The CDR3 nucleotides are TGTGCCAGCAGCCTGACAGGGAGATATGGCTACACCTTC. The J gene is TRBJ1-2, the V gene TRBV12-3 or TRBV12-4; 7 bases fit TRBD1. Trimming at V came to 6 bases and at J to 5 bases, leaving 6 bases not matched to a gene. This CDR3 comprises 13 residues.

This chain joins TRBV12-5 and TRBJ1-1; TRBD1 agrees at 7 bases. Germline loops: CDR1 LGHNT, CDR2 FRNRAP. The length of the CDR3 is 14 residues. V was pared by 5 bases and J by 0 bases, with 3 bases of the junction left unmatched. For the CDR3, the DNA is TGTGCTAGTGGTACGGGACAGATGAACACTGAAGCTTTCTTT. Translation gives CASGTGQMNTEAFF.

The rearrangement uses TRBV28 and TRBJ2-7; D call uncertain. This CDR3 spans 14 amino acids. Trimming cost V 6 bases and J 1 base, with 13 bases left between them. Germline V gene sequence: CDR1 MDHEN, CDR2 SYDVKM. The CDR3 protein is CASSPDPTSYEQYF. In DNA form, the CDR3 reads TGTGCCAGCAGCCCTGACCCGACATCCTACGAGCAGTACTTC.

This clone was found once. The genes are TRBV6-4 and TRBJ1-5, with a possible D match to TRBD1 (6 bases). V was shortened by 0 bases and J by 2 bases, with 20 bases between the two germline ends. The CDR3 is 19 residues long. CDR1 MRHNA and CDR2 SNTAGT come from the germline V gene. Here the CDR3 DNA reads TGTGCCAGCAGTGACTCGATCAGGGGCCACCAACTCGGCAATCAGCCCCAGCATTTT. It codes for CASSDSIRGHQLGNQPQHF.

This clone was observed a few times. The CDR3 loop reads CAWGQGAYTEAFF. CDR3 nucleotides: TGTGCCTGGGGACAGGGGGCCTACACTGAAGCTTTCTTT. This chain links TRBV30 with TRBJ1-1; 11 positions agree with TRBD1. CDR3 length equals 13 residues. V was pared by 5 bases and J by 3 bases, with 2 bases of the junction left unmatched. CDR1 is GTSNPN and CDR2 is SVGIG in the germline V gene (reference sequence).

The chain carries TRBV4-3 and TRBJ1-1, with D possibly TRBD1 on 5 matching bases. The germline V and J ends were trimmed by 4 bases and 4 bases, with 16 bases remaining between them. Germline assignment: CDR1 LGHNA and CDR2 YSLEER. The CDR3 is made up of 15 amino acids. The CDR3 region has the DNA TGCGCCAGCAGCCTTTCAGGGTCGGCTGGCACTGAAGCTTTCTTT. It codes for CASSLSGSAGTEAFF.

The chain is built from TRBV5-4 and TRBJ2-2; 8 positions match TRBD2. The CDR3 has 16 residues. The germline gives CDR1 SGHNT, CDR2 YYREEE (reference sequence). V trimming: 0 bases; J trimming: 6 bases; junction bases outside the gene matches: 7. The DNA of the CDR3 is TGTGCCAGCAGCTTGGTCGCCGGGAGGGCCTCCGGGGAGCTGTTTTTT. It is translated as CASSLVAGRASGELFF.

The chain recombines TRBV6-7 with TRBJ1-2; 7 nucleotides align to TRBD1. TRBV6-7 is marked as an open reading frame, function uncertain. The CDR3 consists of 13 residues. Trimming removed 2 bases from V and 8 bases from J; junction bases left unmatched: 5. In DNA, the CDR3 is TGTGCCAGCAGTTACCGGGACAGATTAGGCTACACCTTC. Protein product: CASSYRDRLGYTF.